A selection of T cell receptor beta chains follows, all from one sample in a study of graft-versus-host responses after intestinal transplantation. The repertoire was sequenced with immunoSEQ multiplex PCR; TCRdb's copy has only in-frame clones and lacks some. The table has roughly 100,000 clones, roughly 93% seen once. For these receptors, no antigen is known. The sample in question was unstimulated CD8+ T cells sorted from spleen or lymph node cells, obtained before intestinal transplant. The receptor set was obtained from a human donor who received an intestinal transplant. Both conserved end residues are part of each CDR3. A D gene is named only where the DNA matches it firmly. A clone size is listed for some rows: how often the clone was seen (once, few, many), or a class if it is expanded.

d_gene | abundance | j_gene | v_gene | CDR3nt | CDR3aa
- | few | TRBJ1-3 | TRBV5-4 | TGTGCCAGCAGGGATAGAAACACCATATATTTT | CASRDRNTIYF
TRBD2 | - | TRBJ2-5 | TRBV4-1 | TGCGCCAGCAGCACGACTTCGGGGGGGGTAGGAGAGACCCAGTACTTC | CASSTTSGGVGETQYF
- | - | TRBJ2-1 | TRBV11-2 | TGTGCCAGCAGCTTAATCCGGGACATCTCCTACAATGAGCAGTTCTTC | CASSLIRDISYNEQFF
TRBD1 | - | TRBJ1-1 | TRBV27 | TGTGCCAGCAGTTTTAACAGGGGAGACACTGAAGCTTTCTTT | CASSFNRGDTEAFF
TRBD1 | - | TRBJ1-1 | TRBV29-1 | TGCAGCGTTGCTCATGGACAGGGGGGCACTGAAGCTTTCTTT | CSVAHGQGGTEAFF
TRBD1 | once | TRBJ1-2 | TRBV19 | TGTGCCAGTTTCCGGACAGGGATGAGCGCCGGACATGGCTACACCTTC | CASFRTGMSAGHGYTF
- | - | TRBJ2-7 | TRBV27 | TGTGCCAGTTCTCTTTCGGGGGTCGAGCAGTACTTC | CASSLSGVEQYF
- | - | TRBJ1-4 | TRBV5-5 | TGTGCCAGCAGCTTTCTATCTAATGAAAAACTGTTTTTT | CASSFLSNEKLFF
- | - | TRBJ1-4 | TRBV27 | TGTGCCAGCGGGGGGTTTGAAAAACTGCTTTTT | CASGGFEKLLF
- | - | TRBJ1-5 | TRBV15 | TGTGCCACCAGCACTGAGATGGATGATAATCAGCCCCAGCATTTT | CATSTEMDDNQPQHF
TRBD2 | - | TRBJ2-5 | TRBV4-1 | TGCGCCAGCAGCCAGCTAGCGGGACAAGAGACCCAGTACTTC | CASSQLAGQETQYF
- | once | TRBJ2-7 | TRBV4-1 | TGCGCCAGCAGCCAAGGGGTAGCGGCCGACGAGCAGTACTTC | CASSQGVAADEQYF
TRBD2 | - | TRBJ2-2 | TRBV9 | TGTGCCAGCAGCGTAGAGGTTAGCGGGGGGGCGGACACCGGGGAGCTGTTTTTT | CASSVEVSGGADTGELFF
- | - | TRBJ1-1 | TRBV4-1 | TGCGCCAGCAGCCGAGGGACTGAAGCTTTCTTT | CASSRGTEAFF
TRBD1 | - | TRBJ1-4 | TRBV27 | TGTGCCAGCAGTGAGACAGGGGGGGATGAAAAACTGTTTTTT | CASSETGGDEKLFF
- | - | TRBJ2-7 | TRBV6-1 | TGTGCCAGCAGGCCCCGGGGGCTAGCCTACGAGCAGTACTTC | CASRPRGLAYEQYF
TRBD1 | - | TRBJ1-1 | TRBV4-1 | TGCGCCAGCAGCCAAGGCCGGGACAGTCGTGAAGCTTTCTTT | CASSQGRDSREAFF
TRBD1 | - | TRBJ2-3 | TRBV7-8 | TGTGCCAGCAGCTTAATCAGGGGGCCCTCCACAGATACGCAGTATTTT | CASSLIRGPSTDTQYF
TRBD1 | - | TRBJ2-3 | TRBV10-1 | TGCGCCAGCAGTTTGGGACAGGGGTCGGATACGCAGTATTTT | CASSLGQGSDTQYF
- | once | TRBJ1-5 | TRBV30 | TGTGCCTGGAGTTGGGCGGAAATAAATCAGCCCCAGCATTTT | CAWSWAEINQPQHF
- | few | TRBJ1-4 | TRBV14 | TGTGCCAGCAGCCTTTTCGACAGCAATAATGAAAAACTGTTTTTT | CASSLFDSNNEKLFF
- | - | TRBJ1-6 | TRBV28 | TGTGCCAGCATCAGGGTTGGAGGGAGTTCACCCCTCCACTTT | CASIRVGGSSPLHF
- | - | TRBJ1-2 | TRBV14 | TGTGCCAGCAGCCAAGATGCCATTTACAACTATGGCTACACCTTC | CASSQDAIYNYGYTF
- | - | TRBJ1-1 | TRBV9 | TGTGCCAGCAGCACGCGAGCCGGGACATACACTGAAGCTTTCTTT | CASSTRAGTYTEAFF
TRBD1 | once | TRBJ2-1 | TRBV4-1 | TGCGCCAGCAGCCAAGACGCCGGGACAGGGCCAATGAATGAGCAGTTCTTC | CASSQDAGTGPMNEQFF
TRBD2 | - | TRBJ2-1 | TRBV2 | TGTGCCAGCAGCCCGACTAGCGGGGACAGCAATGAGCAGTTCTTC | CASSPTSGDSNEQFF
- | - | TRBJ1-4 | TRBV5-1 | TGCGCCAGCAGCTTGGGATTCTGGGAAGGGGTTAGCGAAAAACTGTTTTTT | CASSLGFWEGVSEKLFF
- | - | TRBJ2-1 | TRBV2 | TGTGCCAGCAGTGAAGACGCTACGGATGAGCAGTTCTTC | CASSEDATDEQFF
- | - | TRBJ1-6 | TRBV5-4 | TGTGCCAGCAGCTATATTGACAGTAATTCACCCCTCCACTTT | CASSYIDSNSPLHF
- | - | TRBJ2-1 | TRBV7-3 | TGTGCCAGCAGCTTAGGTCGGGGTATTAATAATGAGCAGTTCTTC | CASSLGRGINNEQFF
- | - | TRBJ1-5 | TRBV5-6 | TGTGCCAGCAGTAGGGGGGCGTCCAATCAGCCCCAGCATTTT | CASSRGASNQPQHF
- | - | TRBJ2-7 | TRBV4-1 | TGCGCCAGCAGCCAATTGTCCGGGATACCCACCTACGAGCAGTACTTC | CASSQLSGIPTYEQYF
- | - | TRBJ2-7 | TRBV9 | TGTGCCAGCAGCGTAGGTTTAGCGGCGTCCTACGAGCAGTACTTC | CASSVGLAASYEQYF
- | - | TRBJ1-2 | TRBV7-2 | TGTGCCAGCAGCTTAGGTTGGCAGAACCTTTATGGCTACACCTTC | CASSLGWQNLYGYTF
- | once | TRBJ2-3 | TRBV30 | TGTGCCTGGGGGGGCTCTAGCACAGATACGCAGTATTTT | CAWGGSSTDTQYF
TRBD1 | once | TRBJ1-1 | TRBV6-5 | TGTGCCAGCAGCACCGGGACAGGGGTCGCAGCTTTCTTT | CASSTGTGVAAFF
TRBD2 | - | TRBJ2-7 | TRBV2 | TGTGCCAGCAATCAGCGGGGGTTAACCTACGAGCAGTACTTC | CASNQRGLTYEQYF
- | - | TRBJ1-2 | TRBV6-1 | TGTGCCAGCAGAGGAGATACGGGACCCTTCTATGGCTACACCTTC | CASRGDTGPFYGYTF
- | - | TRBJ1-6 | TRBV28 | TGTGCCACCCTAGGTACGCGTCCGAGCGTCTATAATTCACCCCTCCACTTT | CATLGTRPSVYNSPLHF
TRBD2 | - | TRBJ2-5 | TRBV13 | TGTGCCAGCAGCTCCGATCCCTTAGCGGGGGAAGAGACCCAGTACTTC | CASSSDPLAGEETQYF
- | - | TRBJ1-6 | TRBV5-5 | TGTGCCAGCACCGAGAGACAGAGGGGAACCTATAATTCACCCCTCCACTTT | CASTERQRGTYNSPLHF
TRBD2 | - | TRBJ2-5 | TRBV10-3 | TGTGCCATCAGTGTGGCTAGCGGGGGGGTTACGGAGACCCAGTACTTC | CAISVASGGVTETQYF
TRBD1 | - | TRBJ2-1 | TRBV12-5 | TGTGCTAGTGGTTGGTGGACAGGAAGTGTGGTGAACAATGAGCAGTTCTTC | CASGWWTGSVVNNEQFF
TRBD1 | - | TRBJ2-7 | TRBV4-1 | TGCGCCAGCAGCCAACGGACAGGGGGTTCTTACGAGCAGTACTTC | CASSQRTGGSYEQYF
- | once | TRBJ2-2 | TRBV7-8 | TGTGCCAGCAGCTATGGAGTTCTAACGGGGGAGCTGTTTTTT | CASSYGVLTGELFF
- | - | TRBJ2-7 | TRBV7-8 | TGTGCCAGCAGCTTAGGGACCGCGCTTGACGAGCAGTACTTC | CASSLGTALDEQYF
- | - | TRBJ1-2 | TRBV7-9 | TGTGCCAGCAGCTCTACTTATCGTTCCCAGGATGGCTACACCTTC | CASSSTYRSQDGYTF
- | - | TRBJ2-7 | TRBV4-2 | TGTGCCAGCAGCCAAGAAGACGCTAGCCGGTACGAGCAGTACTTC | CASSQEDASRYEQYF
- | - | TRBJ1-1 | TRBV7-6 | TGTGCCAGCAGCTTTGGCAGAGGGACTGAAGCTTTCTTT | CASSFGRGTEAFF
- | - | TRBJ2-7 | TRBV5-6 | TGTGCCAGCAGCTTGGCCAGGAGGGGAGGATCCTACGAGCAGTACTTC | CASSLARRGGSYEQYF
- | - | TRBJ1-5 | TRBV30 | TGTGCCTGGAGTGGGCAGTATAGCAATCAGCCCCAGCATTTT | CAWSGQYSNQPQHF
TRBD2 | - | TRBJ2-1 | TRBV4-1 | TGCGCCAGCAGCCCCCGGGAAGCGGGGGGGCCGGGTGAGCAGTTCTTC | CASSPREAGGPGEQFF
TRBD1 | - | TRBJ1-4 | TRBV18 | TGTGCCAGCCGACGGACAGGGTGGGAAAAACTGTTTTTT | CASRRTGWEKLFF
TRBD1 | - | TRBJ1-5 | TRBV6-1 | TGTGCCAGCAGTTCAGGGGGTTGGAATCAGCCCCAGCATTTT | CASSSGGWNQPQHF